The 25 T cell receptor beta chains in this list originate from one sample, sequenced in a study of naive and memory T cell subsets. The ligated cDNA underwent four PCR rounds using SP2 and nested alpha and beta constant-region primers. TCRdb fed the UMI-ligation and nested PCR reads into MiXCR, producing one record per CDR3 protein. The sample has roughly 220 distinct CDR3 sequences; around 70% are singletons. For these TCRs, the target antigens are not known. The study, taken as a whole, reports: Naive repertoires, especially CD8, held a few larger clonotypes, possibly memory cells re-expressing CD45RA.

The sequencing sample was made of naive CD8+ T cells from blood. The receptors derive from a human donor in good health.

To note about this clonotype: Being off target in a library aimed at alpha chains, this beta chain has a size of little meaning. The chain has TRBV20-1 and TRBJ2-3, with 11 positions matching TRBD2. J lost 2 bases, V lost 4 bases, and 8 bases had no gene match. Per the germline V gene, CDR1 is DFQATT and CDR2 is SNEGSKA (reference sequence). CDR3 length: 16 residues. Here the CDR3 DNA reads TGCAGTGCTACAGAAAGACTAGCGGGATCCACAGATACGCAGTATTTT. It yields the protein CSATERLAGSTDTQYF.

About this clonotype itself: This beta chain is a stray sequence in a library constructed for alpha chains; its clone size is not meaningful. The chain is built from TRBV29-1 and TRBJ1-5, with D hard to call. The CDR3 totals 12 residues. The V gene lost 6 bases and the J gene lost 2 bases, with 8 bases spanning the gap. Germline V gives CDR1 SQVTM, CDR2 ANQGSEA. CDR3 protein: CSVRAGNQPQHF. Here the CDR3 DNA reads TGCAGCGTACGTGCCGGCAATCAGCCCCAGCATTTT.

A remark on this clonotype: The library was built for alpha chains, so this beta chain is an off-target read and its size means little. This rearrangement joins TRBV29-1 to TRBJ2-7; 7 nucleotides match TRBD2. CDR1 is SQVTM, CDR2 ANQGSEA, per germline. V was clipped by 4 bases and J by 2 bases; unmatched bases: 8. The CDR3 totals 14 residues. The CDR3 spells CSVGGGSGTYEQYF. The CDR3 DNA reads as TGCAGCGTTGGCGGGGGTAGCGGAACCTACGAGCAGTACTTC.

As regards this clonotype: This beta chain is an unintended read in a library built for alpha chains; its size means little. The genes are TRBV6-5 and TRBJ2-1; D is possibly TRBD1 (5 bases). The CDR3 sequence is 14 residues long. CDR1 and CDR2 (germline): MNHEY, SVGAGI. Trimming cost V 10 bases and J 0 bases, with 13 bases left between them. This CDR3 reads CATLRTSSYNEQFF. DNA for the CDR3: TGTGCCACCCTTAGGACAAGCTCCTACAATGAGCAGTTCTTC.

Comments on this clonotype: In a library made to pick up alpha chains, this beta chain is a stray read with a size that means little. The V and J genes are TRBV5-1 and TRBJ2-7, with D unclear. CDR1 is SGHRS and CDR2 is YFSETQ in the germline V gene. The V gene lost 0 bases and the J gene lost 1 base, with 5 bases spanning the gap. There are 13 residues in the CDR3. CDR3 in amino acids: CASSLGSSYEQYV. CDR3 sequence (DNA): TGCGCCAGCAGCTTGGGCAGTTCCTACGAGCAGTACGTC.

To note about this clonotype: Found in a library prepared for alpha chains, this beta chain is an off-target read, and its abundance has little meaning. The chain uses TRBV6-6 and TRBJ1-6; D may be TRBD1 (6 bases). This CDR3 comprises 15 residues. The V and J ends lost 6 bases and 3 bases respectively, with 12 bases between them. The germline CDR1 and CDR2 sequences are MNHNY and SVGAGI (reference sequence). The CDR3 here is CASRDTDSYNSPLHF. The DNA of the CDR3 is TGTGCCAGCAGAGATACGGACAGCTATAATTCACCCCTCCACTTT.

About this clonotype itself: Since it is a stray read in a library aimed at alpha chains, this beta chain has a size that is not meaningful. V and J are TRBV5-1 and TRBJ2-5; a possible D gene is TRBD2 (7 bases). V lost 4 bases to trimming and J lost 7 bases, with 23 bases between them. CDR1 is SGHRS and CDR2 is YFSETQ in the germline V gene. This CDR3 has 16 residues. The CDR3 here is CASSNPSAGAGGTQYF. CDR3 coding DNA: TGCGCCAGCAGCAACCCCTCGGCGGGGGCCGGTGGGACCCAGTACTTC. Drawing the rest from reference TRBV5-1 and TRBJ2-5, the complete variable domain is KAGVTQTPRYLIKTRGQQVTLSCSPISGHRSVSWYQQTPGQGLQFLFEYFSETQRNKGNFPGRFSGRQFSNSRSEMNVSTLELGDSALYLCASSNPSAGAGGTQYFGPGTRLLVL.

In the case of this clonotype: This beta chain is off target for a library built for alpha chains, so its abundance means little. The chain is built from TRBV7-9 and TRBJ1-2; D is ambiguous. The germline gives CDR1 SEHNR, CDR2 FQNEAQ (reference sequence). This CDR3 spans 14 amino acids. The ends were cut back, 1 base at V and 6 bases at J, with 12 bases in the middle. The CDR3: CASSLDGRSDGYTF. The CDR3 coding sequence is TGTGCCAGCAGCTTAGACGGGAGATCTGATGGCTACACCTTC.

This clonotype has just a few counts. Because this beta chain is a stray read in a library intended to capture alpha chains, its abundance should not be given much weight. The rearrangement links TRBV5-3 to TRBJ2-7; TRBD2 might be the D (6 bases). TRBV5-3 is reported as an ORF; its role is uncertain. The CDR3 loop spans 17 amino acids. The V and J ends lost 3 bases and 0 bases respectively, with 19 bases between them. The CDR3 DNA sequence: TGTGCCAGAAGCTCGGGAGAGGGACCCAGAAGCTCCTACGAGCAGTACGTC. Translation gives CARSSGEGPRSSYEQYV.

Comment on this clonotype: Because the library targeted alpha chains, this beta chain is an off-target read whose size means little. The rearrangement uses TRBV29-1 and TRBJ2-3; D is undetermined. Trimming pared 0 bases from V and 0 bases from J, leaving 16 bases between. This CDR3 has 17 residues. Germline V gene sequence: CDR1 SQVTM, CDR2 ANQGSEA. CDR3 DNA: TGCAGCGTTGAAGATCCACGGAGCAGTACTAGCACAGATACGCAGTATTTT. Protein: CSVEDPRSSTSTDTQYF.

Regarding this clonotype: The library was designed around alpha chains, so this beta chain is a stray read whose abundance carries little weight. The DNA for the CDR3 is TGCAGTGCTGGGGGAAGAGGGAGGGCCTTGTCAGATACGCAGTATTTT. This codes for CSAGGRGRALSDTQYF. The chain links TRBV20-1 to TRBJ2-3; TRBD2 agrees at 7 bases. CDR1 and CDR2 (germline): DFQATT, SNEGSKA (reference sequence). This CDR3 comprises 16 residues. Unmatched junction bases numbered 15, after V lost 5 bases and J lost 4 bases.

This clonotype was counted only a few times. Germline is not matched at one junction end, which may reflect a read error. This beta chain is an off-target read within a library intended for alpha chains, so its frequency means little. V is TRBV20-1 and J is TRBJ2-1, with 7 bases identical to TRBD2. Per germline, CDR1 DFQATT and CDR2 SNEGSKA (reference sequence). The CDR3 is made up of 16 amino acids. This chain's CDR3 is CSARPTASGSYNEQLF. In DNA, the CDR3 is TGCAGTGCTAGACCAACTGCTAGCGGCTCCTACAATGAGCAGTTATTC.

This clonotype was recorded a few times. This beta chain is a stray sequence in a library constructed for alpha chains; its clone size is not meaningful. The chain uses TRBV20-1 and TRBJ2-5, with D possibly called TRBD1 or TRBD2 (5 bases each). The length of the CDR3 is 14 residues. The germline CDR1 and CDR2 sequences are DFQATT and SNEGSKA (reference sequence). Trimming took off 2 bases at V and 6 bases at J, with 16 bases between the two ends. The chain's CDR3 is CSARSIDWGQTQYF. DNA for the CDR3: TGCAGTGCTAGATCCATCGACTGGGGACAGACCCAGTACTTC.

About this clonotype itself: This beta chain appears as a stray read in a library generated for alpha chains; its size is not informative. The chain couples TRBV4-3 to TRBJ2-3, with 8 positions matching TRBD2. This CDR3 spans 16 amino acids. Unmatched junction bases numbered 3, after V lost 0 bases and J lost 1 base. Germline V CDR1 and CDR2: LGHNA, YSLEER. CDR3 in amino acids: CASSQEPAGGTDTQYF. DNA for the CDR3: TGCGCCAGCAGCCAAGAACCAGCGGGGGGCACAGATACGCAGTATTTT.

With regard to this clonotype: This beta chain lies outside the target of a library built for alpha chains; its clone size means little. The rearrangement links TRBV7-8 to TRBJ2-1; D may match TRBD1 or TRBD2 (5 bases each). This CDR3 has 13 residues. V shed 1 base and J shed 7 bases, with 8 bases lying between them. Germline V gene data show CDR1 as SGHVS and CDR2 as FQNEAQ. The DNA of the CDR3 is TGTGCCAGCAGCTTAGAATGGGGGAATGAGCAGTTCTTC. It encodes CASSLEWGNEQFF.

About this clonotype: A library prepared for alpha chains yielded this beta chain as an off-target read; its size is of little meaning. This chain joins TRBV29-1 and TRBJ1-4; D uncertain. The V and J ends lost 5 bases and 0 bases respectively, with 10 bases between them. Germline V lookup: CDR1 SQVTM, CDR2 ANQGSEA. The CDR3 has 14 amino acids. The CDR3: CSVRIATTNEKLFF. The DNA for the CDR3 is TGCAGCGTTCGGATCGCTACAACTAATGAAAAACTGTTTTTT.

Turning to this clonotype: The size of this beta chain means little, since it is a stray read in a library made for alpha chains. The genes are TRBV27 and TRBJ2-3, with 8 bases lining up with TRBD2. The germline V gene has CDR1 MNHEY and CDR2 SMNVEV (reference sequence). The CDR3 is made up of 15 amino acids. The ends lost 2 bases at V and 4 bases at J; junction bases unmatched: 5. Here the CDR3 reads CASSLVAGYADTQYF. In nucleotides, the CDR3 is TGTGCCAGCAGTTTAGTAGCGGGGTACGCAGATACGCAGTATTTT.

On this clonotype: A library made for alpha chains picked up this beta chain off target, so its size means little. The rearrangement links TRBV4-2 to TRBJ2-3; 9 nucleotides align to TRBD2. The CDR3 contains 17 residues. With V trimmed by 0 bases and J by 5 bases, 9 bases remained unmatched. Germline loops: CDR1 LGHNA, CDR2 YNFKEQ. In DNA form, the CDR3 reads TGTGCCAGCAGCCAAGAAACAACAGCGGGGGGAAGAGATACGCAGTATTTT. Amino acid sequence: CASSQETTAGGRDTQYF.

Concerning this clonotype: Because this beta chain is a stray read in a library intended to capture alpha chains, its abundance should not be given much weight. The chain combines TRBV5-4 with TRBJ2-2; D is unclear. From germline, CDR1 is SGHNT and CDR2 YYREEE (reference sequence). V gave up 0 bases and J gave up 4 bases, with 4 bases separating them. This CDR3 is built from 13 residues. CDR3 residues: CASSLGPTGELFF. The CDR3 DNA reads TGTGCCAGCAGCTTGGGGCCCACCGGGGAGCTGTTTTTT. The full variable domain, its missing parts supplied by reference TRBV5-4 and TRBJ2-2, is ETGVTQSPTHLIKTRGQQVTLRCSSQSGHNTVSWYQQALGQGPQFIFQYYREEENGRGNFPPRFSGLQFPNYSSELNVNALELDDSALYLCASSLGPTGELFFGEGSRLTVL.

A remark on this clonotype: The library was designed around alpha chains, so this beta chain is a stray read whose abundance carries little weight. The chain uses TRBV7-6 and TRBJ2-2, with 10 bases fitting TRBD1. V gave up 3 bases and J gave up 7 bases; unmatched junction bases: 5. CDR1 SGHVS and CDR2 FNYEAQ come from the germline V gene. CDR3 length: 15 amino acids. CDR3: CASSFRQGAHGELFF. For the CDR3, the DNA is TGTGCCAGCAGCTTCAGACAGGGGGCCCACGGGGAGCTGTTTTTT.

Worth noting for this clonotype: A library prepared for alpha chains yielded this beta chain as an off-target read; its size is of little meaning. The V and J genes are TRBV12-5 and TRBJ2-1, with D tentatively TRBD2 (7 bases). Germline V gene lookup returns CDR1 LGHNT and CDR2 FRNRAP. The CDR3 length is 17 residues. Between the trimmed V and J ends, which lost 2 bases and 3 bases, there was a span of 17 bases. The CDR3 region is CASGLNPGGRYYNEQFF. The CDR3 DNA is TGTGCTAGTGGTTTGAACCCGGGGGGCAGATACTACAATGAGCAGTTCTTC.

As to this clonotype: In a library made to pick up alpha chains, this beta chain is a stray read with a size that means little. V usage is TRBV10-3 and J usage is TRBJ1-4, with 10 bases matching TRBD1. In germline, CDR1 is ENHRY, CDR2 SYGVKD. V dropped 3 bases and J dropped 6; count of bases not matched to a gene: 7. The CDR3 covers 16 residues. CDR3 in DNA: TGTGCCATCAGTGACGGGGACAGGGGTTATCATGAAAAACTGTTTTTT. It specifies CAISDGDRGYHEKLFF.

Concerning this clonotype itself: This beta chain is a stray read from a library made for alpha chains; its abundance is not meaningful. The CDR3 protein is CSAPKSETQYF. The CDR3 DNA sequence: TGCAGTGCTCCTAAGTCAGAGACCCAGTACTTC. This chain links TRBV20-1 with TRBJ2-5; D is unclear. V was shortened by 5 bases and J by 4 bases, with 8 bases between the two germline ends. From germline, CDR1 is DFQATT and CDR2 SNEGSKA (reference sequence). The CDR3 spans 11 residues.

Worth noting for this clonotype: Found in a library prepared for alpha chains, this beta chain is an off-target read, and its abundance has little meaning. The chain couples TRBV10-2 to TRBJ2-3, with 10 bases fitting TRBD2. The V gene's germline CDR1 is WSHSY and CDR2 SAAADI. Trimming cost V 4 bases and J 5 bases; bases outside gene matches: 6. The CDR3 is 15 residues long. The CDR3 DNA sequence: TGCGCCAGCAGTGGGGCTAGCGGGAGAAAAGATACGCAGTATTTT. This encodes CASSGASGRKDTQYF.

This clonotype was recorded a few times. This beta chain is an unintended read in a library built for alpha chains; its size means little. V and J are TRBV7-8 and TRBJ1-2; D remains unclear. Looked up from germline, CDR1 is SGHVS and CDR2 is FQNEAQ. Trimming removed 3 bases at V and 8 bases at J, with 10 bases between. This CDR3 has 12 amino acids. CDR3 sequence reads: CASSFGESGYTF. The CDR3 DNA reads as TGTGCCAGCAGCTTTGGGGAATCGGGCTACACCTTC.